This is a list of T cell receptor beta chains from one sample in a study of HIV-infected children after antiretroviral therapy interruption. Each CDR3 protein gets one entry after TCRdb re-called the 3' RACE reads with MiXCR. Of 15,000 to 17,000 distinct CDR3 sequences in the sample, approximately 3% were seen once. Sequenced here: CD45RA+ CD4+ T cells from PBMCs, sampled from a donor given antiretroviral therapy, either interrupted or continuous. The receptors were sampled from a child aged 2-17 years with HIV. The conserved cysteine and the conserved F or W are not part of the CDR3 here.

V gene	CDR3 length	CDR3 protein
TRBV29-1	12	SVGGTVNTGELF
TRBV28	11	ASSPRGVYGYT
TRBV20-1	11	SARPDRDTEAF
TRBV6-6	13	ASSDTQGASYEQY
TRBV29-1	12	SVELNRGGNIQY
TRBV3-1	13	ASSPGLGGPETLY
TRBV28	10	ASSSLGEKLF
TRBV5-1	13	ASSFQGLAYDEQF
TRBV5-6	11	ASSSEGGYGYT
TRBV12-3/TRBV12-4	11	ASQRGGPDTQY
TRBV6-6	15	ASSYLPGGTGANVLT
TRBV7-3	13	ASSPGTVSNYGYT
TRBV20-1	14	SARDLGTGMNTEAF
TRBV5-1	11	VSSFDRTYEQY
TRBV11-2	12	ASSLYWGNTEAF
TRBV5-2	10	ASNSPGNTIY
TRBV6-6	10	ASSTVGQPQH
TRBV12-3/TRBV12-4	11	ASTGGSQNTLY
TRBV5-1	12	ASNPEVGGLEQY
TRBV7-2	13	ASSFAASGIREQY
TRBV12-3/TRBV12-4	13	ASSQSRDKDYGYT
TRBV3-1	11	ASSQARASPLH
TRBV30	10	AWTRYTGELF
TRBV30	10	AWRLGGYEQY
TRBV10-1	11	ASSENRFYGYT
TRBV28	10	ASSDRRDTQY
TRBV6-5	12	ASSYSSPGEKLF
TRBV12-3/TRBV12-4	13	ASSWTGTGAETLY
TRBV2	12	ASSTQGAREKLF
TRBV5-4	11	ASSTDSTGPQH
TRBV29-1	10	SATGQGSGYT
TRBV2	12	ASSREDISGEQF
TRBV30	11	AWNRGGDQPQH
TRBV10-2	13	ASSGTGGSGNTIY
TRBV30	11	AWAPTWANVLT
TRBV12-3/TRBV12-4	12	ASAPGTSGNTIY